This paragraph covers one T cell receptor (beta chain) sequence. Its antigen target is currently unknown. No base-level quality is on record; no much larger clone is a single base apart. CD8 naive samples were CD45RO-negative cells positively selected for CCR7, giving a CD45RA+CCR7+ population that excluded TemRA cells. Healthy HIV-negative adults with no recently reported acute infections or vaccinations were included as donors. All donors were Caucasian adults living in Nashville, Tennessee, USA. After blood collection by leukapheresis, PBMCs were isolated using Ficoll-Histopaque density gradient centrifugation and then cryopreserved in the vapor phase of liquid nitrogen. Analytical flow cytometry was used to check the purity and quantity of every magnetically sorted T cell population. Genomic DNA was isolated from each sorted fraction and quantified by UV absorbance on a Nanodrop 2000c. The record originates from a study of shared clonotypes between healthy human individuals (dated by TCRdb to 2018 to 2021). In the study overall: A couple of women and a few men aged 18 to 49 years were included in the cohort. To increase sequencing depth and limit assay-specific biases, TCR repertoire library preparation and sequencing were carried out by different laboratories using diverse techniques. To estimate repertoire size and how much clonotype sharing occurs between individuals, the study deeply sequenced the blood TCR repertoires of roughly 5 healthy adults. For each donor, three plates each were used for CD4 naive and CD4 memory, two plates were used for CD8 naive, and one plate was used for CD8 memory. Per donor, leukapheresis produced somewhere between about 0.94 and 8.9 billion PBMCs.

Overall study outcomes, separate from this receptor: Because the study included only a small number of donors, the genetic and exposure-history diversity represented was limited. Rarefaction of sorted-subset datasets indicated incomplete sequencing despite the large sequencing depth. Estimated clonotype richness was generally larger for naive than for memory subsets. Pairwise subsampling indicated that sequencing depth was expected to affect the degree of clonotype sharing among donors. Approximately 5% of naive CD4, around 3.6% of naive CD8, roughly 2.5% of memory CD4, and about 0.4% of memory CD8 clonotypes were shared across a few donors. Compared with non-shared clonotypes, the clonotypes found in all four sorted-subset donors had higher generation probabilities. Sampling was limited to blood, and TCR repertoires in tissue likely differ from TCR repertoires in blood.

Using the deep immunoSEQ assay, TCR CDR3 regions were amplified from genomic DNA by multiplex PCR. Extracted genomic DNA from each cell subset was distributed evenly across all wells of several immunoSEQ 96-well plates, and each plate was treated as a replicate. For sorted subsets, approximately 210 ng of genomic DNA, equivalent to 30,000 or so T cell genomes, went into each replicate PCR. The purified libraries were quantified using a Qubit 3.0 fluorometer, sized with a Bioanalyzer 2100, and then quantified again using the KAPA Library Quantification kit. Each immunoSEQ 96-well plate was sequenced on its own single-read 150-cycle Illumina NextSeq 550 flow cell. Turning to the authors' computational methods: Because the immunoSEQ output held only junctional sequences and lacked quality scores, the filtering could not match the filtering applied to full-length reads. Sequences were annotated with PyIR, a Python wrapper for IgBLAST v1.9, and V/J genes and CDR3 were assigned using IMGT germline references. Any read was removed if the V/J assignment was weak (E-value above 1e-6), the CDR3 was missing, or the read contained stop codons, out-of-frame junctions, or ambiguous translated residues. V3J clonotypes were defined by identical inferred V gene, J gene, and CDR3 amino acid sequence. The percentage overlap between two repertoires was calculated by dividing the number of shared unique clonotypes by the size of the smaller repertoire. Three approaches were used to assess repertoire richness: RTK rarefaction, the Chao1 estimator, and Recon v2.1 estimates of unobserved clonotypes. For all TCRbeta clonotypes obtained by the gDNA method from several donors, generation probabilities were computed with OLGA. Entries here come from immuneACCESS through TCRdb and include only in-frame sequences with V and J called. Some clones fail to appear in such tables; in the studies checked, an unresolved V gene covers under half of the shortfall, and the cause of the remainder is unknown. Clone size and the V and J calls come from that table; the DNA yielded D and trimming. In this sample the table shows around 700,000 clones, roughly 94% of which occur a single time. Clones ranked in the top ten supply roughly 24% of the sample.

The CDR3 runs 16 amino acids, cysteine and phenylalanine included. The retained sequence is limited to the CDR3, 48 bases, with the frame set at the first base. The chain is encoded by TRBV21-1 joined to TRBJ2-7; TRBD1 is the table's D call, not checked against the DNA. TRBV21-1 is shown as a pseudogene. This receptor was taken from a man in his thirties or forties in good health. The specimen was naive CD8+ T cells sorted from blood. Taken with the paper, the label for cell subset or site translates to: CD45RA+CCR7+. The sequenced DNA: TGTGCCAGCAGCCCCGGTAGGGGCGATTCGTCCTACGAGCAGTACTTC. It is translated as CASSPGRGDSSYEQYF.